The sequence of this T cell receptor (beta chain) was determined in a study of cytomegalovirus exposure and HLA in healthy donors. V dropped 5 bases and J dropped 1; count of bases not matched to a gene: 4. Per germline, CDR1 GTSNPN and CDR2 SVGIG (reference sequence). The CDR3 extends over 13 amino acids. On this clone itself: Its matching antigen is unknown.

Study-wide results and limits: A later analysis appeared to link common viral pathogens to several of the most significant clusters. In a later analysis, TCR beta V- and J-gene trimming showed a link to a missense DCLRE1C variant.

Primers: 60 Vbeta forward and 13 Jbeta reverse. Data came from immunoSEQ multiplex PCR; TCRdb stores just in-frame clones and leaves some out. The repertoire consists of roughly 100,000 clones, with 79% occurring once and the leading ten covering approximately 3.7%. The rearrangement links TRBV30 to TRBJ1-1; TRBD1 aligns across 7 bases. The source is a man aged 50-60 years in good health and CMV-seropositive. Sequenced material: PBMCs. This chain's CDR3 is CAWRGQANTEAFF. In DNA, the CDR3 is TGTGCCTGGCGCGGACAGGCGAACACTGAAGCTTTCTTT.